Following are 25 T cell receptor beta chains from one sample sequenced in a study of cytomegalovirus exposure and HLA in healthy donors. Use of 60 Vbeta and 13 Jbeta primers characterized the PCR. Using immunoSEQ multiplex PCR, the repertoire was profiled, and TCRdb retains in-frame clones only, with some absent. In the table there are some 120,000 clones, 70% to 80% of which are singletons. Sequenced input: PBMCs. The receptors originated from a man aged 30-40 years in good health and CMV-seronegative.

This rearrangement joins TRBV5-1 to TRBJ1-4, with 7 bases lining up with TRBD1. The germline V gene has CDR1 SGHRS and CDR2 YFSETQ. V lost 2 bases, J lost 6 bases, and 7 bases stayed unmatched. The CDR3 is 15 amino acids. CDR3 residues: CASSFTGTEDEKLFF. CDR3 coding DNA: TGCGCCAGCAGCTTTACCGGGACAGAAGATGAAAAACTGTTTTTT.

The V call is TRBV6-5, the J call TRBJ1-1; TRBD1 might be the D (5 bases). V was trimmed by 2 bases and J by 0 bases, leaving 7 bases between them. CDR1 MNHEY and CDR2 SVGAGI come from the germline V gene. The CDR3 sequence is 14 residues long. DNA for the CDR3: TGTGCCAGCAGTTACCAGGGAATGAACACTGAAGCTTTCTTT. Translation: CASSYQGMNTEAFF.

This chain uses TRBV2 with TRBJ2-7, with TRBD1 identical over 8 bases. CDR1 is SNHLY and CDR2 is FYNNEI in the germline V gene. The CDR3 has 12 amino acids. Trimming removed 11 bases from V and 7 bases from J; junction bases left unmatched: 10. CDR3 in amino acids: CAGSDRGNEQYF. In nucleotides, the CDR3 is TGTGCCGGAAGCGACAGGGGAAATGAGCAGTACTTC.

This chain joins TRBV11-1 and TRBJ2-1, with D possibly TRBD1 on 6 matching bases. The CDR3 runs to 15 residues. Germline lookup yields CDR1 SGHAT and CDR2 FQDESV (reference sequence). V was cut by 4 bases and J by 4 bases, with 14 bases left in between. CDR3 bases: TGTGCCAGCAGCTCGGAGACAGGACCTTACAATGAGCAGTTCTTC. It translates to CASSSETGPYNEQFF.

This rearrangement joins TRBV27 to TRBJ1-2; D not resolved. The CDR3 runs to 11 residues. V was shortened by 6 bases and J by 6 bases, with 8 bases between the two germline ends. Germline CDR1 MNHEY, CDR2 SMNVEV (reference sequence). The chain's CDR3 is CASRAVDGYTF. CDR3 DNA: TGTGCCAGCAGGGCGGTGGATGGCTACACCTTC.

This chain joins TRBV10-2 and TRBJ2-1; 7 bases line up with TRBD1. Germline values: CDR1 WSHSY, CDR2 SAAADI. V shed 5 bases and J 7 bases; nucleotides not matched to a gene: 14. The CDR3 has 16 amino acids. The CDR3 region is CASSILLGGLGNEQFF. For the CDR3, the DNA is TGCGCCAGCAGTATCTTACTAGGGGGCCTAGGGAATGAGCAGTTCTTC.

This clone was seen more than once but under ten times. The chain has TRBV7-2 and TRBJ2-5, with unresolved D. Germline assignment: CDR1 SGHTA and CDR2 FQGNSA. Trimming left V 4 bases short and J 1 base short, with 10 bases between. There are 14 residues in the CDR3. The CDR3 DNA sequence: TGTGCCAGCAGCTCCACCGGGTCCCAAGAGACCCAGTACTTC. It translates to CASSSTGSQETQYF.

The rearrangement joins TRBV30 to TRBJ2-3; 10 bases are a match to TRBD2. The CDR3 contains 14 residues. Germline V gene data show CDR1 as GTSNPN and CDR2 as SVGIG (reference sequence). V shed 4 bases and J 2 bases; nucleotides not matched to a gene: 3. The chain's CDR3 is CAWNLAGVTDTQYF. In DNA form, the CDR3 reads TGTGCCTGGAATCTAGCGGGGGTCACAGATACGCAGTATTTT.

DNA of the CDR3: TGTGCCAGCAGCGTAGTCGGGAGCGGGAGGCAGGGCGGGGAGCTGTTTTTT. The encoded protein is CASSVVGSGRQGGELFF. The chain couples TRBV9 to TRBJ2-2, with TRBD2 identical over 9 bases. Germline V lookup: CDR1 SGDLS, CDR2 YYNGEE. The trim removed 0 bases at V and 7 bases at J, leaving 10 bases unmatched. The CDR3 covers 17 residues.

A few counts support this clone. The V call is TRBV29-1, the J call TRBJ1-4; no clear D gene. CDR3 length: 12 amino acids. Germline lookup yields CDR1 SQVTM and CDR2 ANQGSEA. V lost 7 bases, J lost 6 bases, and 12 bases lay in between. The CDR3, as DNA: TGCAGCGGTATAGCCCCAGATGAAAAACTGTTTTTT. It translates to CSGIAPDEKLFF.

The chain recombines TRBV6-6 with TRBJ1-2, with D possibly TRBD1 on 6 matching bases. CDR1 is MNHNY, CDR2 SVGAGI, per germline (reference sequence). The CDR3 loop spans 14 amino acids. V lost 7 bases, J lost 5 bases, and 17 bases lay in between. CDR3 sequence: CASTVGGGVYGYTF. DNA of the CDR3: TGTGCCAGCACCGTTGGGGGGGGCGTGTATGGCTACACCTTC.

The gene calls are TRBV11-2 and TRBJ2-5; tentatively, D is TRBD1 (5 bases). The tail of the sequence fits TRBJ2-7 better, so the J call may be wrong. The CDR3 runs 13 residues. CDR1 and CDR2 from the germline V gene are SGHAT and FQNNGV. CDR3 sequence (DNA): TGTGCCAGCAGCTTGGCAGGGCCCTACGAGCAGTACTTC. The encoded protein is CASSLAGPYEQYF.

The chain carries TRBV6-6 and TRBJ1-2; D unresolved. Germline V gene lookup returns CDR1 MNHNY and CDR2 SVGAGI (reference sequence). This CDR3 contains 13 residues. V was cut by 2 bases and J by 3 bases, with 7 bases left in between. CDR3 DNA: TGTGCCAGCAGTTACGCGAGGGACTATGGCTACACCTTC. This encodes CASSYARDYGYTF.

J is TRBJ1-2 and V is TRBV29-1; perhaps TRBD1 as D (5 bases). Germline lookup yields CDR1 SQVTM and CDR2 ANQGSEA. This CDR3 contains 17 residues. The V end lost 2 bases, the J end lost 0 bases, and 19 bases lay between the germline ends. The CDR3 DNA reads TGCAGCGTTGAACACGCGGGACGGGGAGCCTCTAACTATGGCTACACCTTC. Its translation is CSVEHAGRGASNYGYTF.

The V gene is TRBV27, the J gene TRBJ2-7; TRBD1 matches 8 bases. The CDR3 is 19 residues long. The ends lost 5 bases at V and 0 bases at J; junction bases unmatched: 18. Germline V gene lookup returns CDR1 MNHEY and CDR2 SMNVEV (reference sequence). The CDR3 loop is CASSQKPPRQGLSSYEQYF. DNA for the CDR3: TGTGCCAGCAGTCAAAAACCGCCCCGACAGGGGTTAAGCTCCTACGAGCAGTACTTC.

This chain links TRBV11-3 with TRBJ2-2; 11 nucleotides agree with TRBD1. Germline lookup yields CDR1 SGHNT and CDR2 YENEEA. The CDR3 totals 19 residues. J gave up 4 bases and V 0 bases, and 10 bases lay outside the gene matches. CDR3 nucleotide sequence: TGTGCCAGCAGCTTAGACCGCCTCGGACAGGGGGCATCCACCGGGGAGCTGTTTTTT. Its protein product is CASSLDRLGQGASTGELFF.

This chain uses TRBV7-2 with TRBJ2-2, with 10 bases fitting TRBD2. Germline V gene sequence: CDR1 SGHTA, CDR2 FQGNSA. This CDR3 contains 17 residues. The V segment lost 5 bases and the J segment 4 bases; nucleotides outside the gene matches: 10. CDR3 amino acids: CASSQRSGGAGTGELFF. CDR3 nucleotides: TGTGCCAGCAGCCAACGAAGCGGGGGGGCTGGCACCGGGGAGCTGTTTTTT.

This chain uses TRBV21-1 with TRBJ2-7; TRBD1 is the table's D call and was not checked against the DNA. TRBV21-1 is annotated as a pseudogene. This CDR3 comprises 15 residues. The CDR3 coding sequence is TGTGCCAGCAGCAAATGTGGGCAGGGCTCCTACGAGCAGTACTTC. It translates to CASSKCGQGSYEQYF.

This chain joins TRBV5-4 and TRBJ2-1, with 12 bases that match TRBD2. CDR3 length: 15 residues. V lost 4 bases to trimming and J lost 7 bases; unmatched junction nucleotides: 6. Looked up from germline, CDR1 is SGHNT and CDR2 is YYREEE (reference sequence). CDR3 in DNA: TGTGCCAGCAGCGTGACTAGCGGGAGCGAAAATGAGCAGTTCTTC. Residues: CASSVTSGSENEQFF.

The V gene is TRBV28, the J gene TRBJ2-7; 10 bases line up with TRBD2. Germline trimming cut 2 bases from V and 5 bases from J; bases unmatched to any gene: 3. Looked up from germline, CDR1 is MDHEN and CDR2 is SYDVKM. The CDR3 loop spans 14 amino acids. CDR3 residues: CASSLTSGTHEQYF. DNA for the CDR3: TGTGCCAGCAGTTTAACTAGCGGGACCCACGAGCAGTACTTC.

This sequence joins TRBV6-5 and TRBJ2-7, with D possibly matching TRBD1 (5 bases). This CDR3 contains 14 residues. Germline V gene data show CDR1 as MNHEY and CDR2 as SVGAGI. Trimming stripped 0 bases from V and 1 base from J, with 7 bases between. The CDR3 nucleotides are TGTGCCAGCAGTTACTCGAGACAGTCCTACGAGCAGTACTTC. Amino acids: CASSYSRQSYEQYF.

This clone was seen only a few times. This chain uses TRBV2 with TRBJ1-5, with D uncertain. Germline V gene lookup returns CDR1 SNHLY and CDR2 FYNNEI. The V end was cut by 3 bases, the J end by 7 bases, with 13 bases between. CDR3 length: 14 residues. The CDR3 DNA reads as TGTGCCAGCAGTGAGACGGGTGGTTTGCAGCCCCAGCATTTT. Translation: CASSETGGLQPQHF.

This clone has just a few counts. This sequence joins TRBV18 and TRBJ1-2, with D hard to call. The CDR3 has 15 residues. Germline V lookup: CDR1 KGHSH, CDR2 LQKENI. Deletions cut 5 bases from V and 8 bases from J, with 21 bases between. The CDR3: CASSVSGRTYMGYTF. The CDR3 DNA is TGTGCCAGCTCAGTTTCGGGTCGCACTTATATGGGCTACACCTTC.

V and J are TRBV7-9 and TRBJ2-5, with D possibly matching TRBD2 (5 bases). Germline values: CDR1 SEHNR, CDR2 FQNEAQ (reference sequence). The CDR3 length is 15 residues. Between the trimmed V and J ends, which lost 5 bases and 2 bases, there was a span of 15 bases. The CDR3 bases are TGTGCCAGCAGCCCGGGCCATCAGCGGCAAGAGACCCAGTACTTC. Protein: CASSPGHQRQETQYF. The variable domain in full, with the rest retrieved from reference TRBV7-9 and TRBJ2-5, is DTGVSQNPRHKITKRGQNVTFRCDPISEHNRLYWYRQTLGQGPEFLTYFQNEAQLEKSRLLSDRFSAERPKGSFSTLEIQRTEQGDSAMYLCASSPGHQRQETQYFGPGTRLLVL.

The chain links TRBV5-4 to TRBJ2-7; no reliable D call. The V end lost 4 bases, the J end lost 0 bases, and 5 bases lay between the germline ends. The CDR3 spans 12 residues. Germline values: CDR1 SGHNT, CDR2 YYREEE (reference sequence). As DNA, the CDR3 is TGTGCCAGCAGCATAGACTCCTACGAGCAGTACTTC. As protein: CASSIDSYEQYF.